This TCR beta chain appears in the sequencing data of a study of radiotherapy plus CTLA-4 blockade in lung cancer. The protocol was immunoSEQ multiplex PCR, while the TCRdb copy is restricted to in-frame clones and leaves out a portion. The data contain about 30,000 clones, roughly three quarters of them singletons. The CDR3 sequence is 15 residues long. J gave up 8 bases and V 0 bases, and 6 bases lay outside the gene matches. Germline CDR1 is SGHRS and CDR2 is YFSETQ. This sample comprised peripheral blood, obtained from a patient treated with radiotherapy plus ipilimumab. This clonotype was sampled from a human donor with non-small cell lung cancer that progressed on radiotherapy plus ipilimumab. V usage is TRBV5-1 and J usage is TRBJ2-1, with 9 bases identical to TRBD2. CDR3 sequence (DNA): TGCGCCAGCAGCTTGGTTAGCGGGAGACGAGATGAGCAGTTCTTC. It encodes CASSLVSGRRDEQFF.